This record looks at one TCR beta chain sequence and its context. Participants in the exposed group had met a COVID-19 case in the 2 weeks before joining the study. CDR3 length: 15 amino acids. Germline CDR1 is MDHEN and CDR2 is SYDVKM. V lost 6 bases, J lost 1 base, and 13 bases lay in between. These data originate in a study of blood T cell repertoires in COVID-19. Study-level information: COVID-19 samples from acute and convalescent phases originated in the United States, Italy and Spain. Sample material is recorded as cDNA or gDNA derived from T cells, B-cell-depleted T cells, or PBMCs.

The repertoire was sequenced with immunoSEQ multiplex PCR; TCRdb's copy has only in-frame clones and lacks some. The sample records approximately 140,000 clones, roughly 87% being singletons. The gene calls are TRBV28 and TRBJ1-5; D call uncertain. The sequence was collected from a middle-aged woman who had been exposed to COVID-19. Material: PBMCs or T cells enriched from blood (not recorded which). Written as DNA, the CDR3 is TGTGCCAGCAGGCCGTTGGCCAGAAGCAATCAGCCCCAGCATTTT. This sequence encodes CASRPLARSNQPQHF.